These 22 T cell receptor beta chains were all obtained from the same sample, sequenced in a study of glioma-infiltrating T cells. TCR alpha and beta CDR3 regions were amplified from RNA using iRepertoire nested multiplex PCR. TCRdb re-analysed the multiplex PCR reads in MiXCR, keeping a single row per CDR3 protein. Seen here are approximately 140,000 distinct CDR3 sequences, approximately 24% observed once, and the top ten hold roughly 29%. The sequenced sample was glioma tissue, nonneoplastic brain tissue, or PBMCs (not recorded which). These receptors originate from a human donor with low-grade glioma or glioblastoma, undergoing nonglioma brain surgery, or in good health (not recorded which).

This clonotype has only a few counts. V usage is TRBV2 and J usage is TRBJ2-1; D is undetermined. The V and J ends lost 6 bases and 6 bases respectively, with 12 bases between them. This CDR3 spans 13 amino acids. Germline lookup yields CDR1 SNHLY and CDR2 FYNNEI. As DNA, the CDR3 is TGTGCCAGCAGCCGGTTGGGTGTCAATGAGCAGTTCTTC. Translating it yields CASSRLGVNEQFF.

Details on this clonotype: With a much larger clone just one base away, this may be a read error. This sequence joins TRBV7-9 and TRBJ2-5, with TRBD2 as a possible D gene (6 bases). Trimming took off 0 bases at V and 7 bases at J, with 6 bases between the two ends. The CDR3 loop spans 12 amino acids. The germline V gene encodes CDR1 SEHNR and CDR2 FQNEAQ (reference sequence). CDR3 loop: CASSLAGGTQYF. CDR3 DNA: TGTGCCAGCAGCTTAGCGGGGGGGACCCAGTACTTC.

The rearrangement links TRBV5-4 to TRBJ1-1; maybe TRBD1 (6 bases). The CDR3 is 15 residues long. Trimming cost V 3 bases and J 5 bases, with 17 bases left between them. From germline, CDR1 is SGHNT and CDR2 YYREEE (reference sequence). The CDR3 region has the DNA TGTGCCAGCAGCTGGTACCAGGGTAGGGGGACTGAAGCTTTCTTT. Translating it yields CASSWYQGRGTEAFF.

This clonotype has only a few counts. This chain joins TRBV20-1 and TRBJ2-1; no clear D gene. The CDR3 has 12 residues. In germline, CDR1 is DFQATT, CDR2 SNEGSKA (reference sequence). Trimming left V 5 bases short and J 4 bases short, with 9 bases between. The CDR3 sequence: CSASRAYNEQFF. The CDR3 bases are TGCAGTGCTTCCCGGGCTTACAATGAGCAGTTCTTC.

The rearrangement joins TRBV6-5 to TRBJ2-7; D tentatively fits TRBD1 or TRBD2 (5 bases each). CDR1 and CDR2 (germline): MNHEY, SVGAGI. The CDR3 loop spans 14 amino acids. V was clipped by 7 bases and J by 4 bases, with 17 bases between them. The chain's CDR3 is CASISPGRRYEQYV. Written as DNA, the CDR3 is TGTGCCAGCATTTCTCCGGGACGGCGGTACGAGCAGTACGTC.

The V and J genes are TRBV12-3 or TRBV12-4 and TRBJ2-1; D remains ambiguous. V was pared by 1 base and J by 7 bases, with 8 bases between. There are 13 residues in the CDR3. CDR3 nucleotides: TGTGCCAGCAGTTTAGGGGCCCGAAATGAGCAGTTCTTC. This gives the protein CASSLGARNEQFF.

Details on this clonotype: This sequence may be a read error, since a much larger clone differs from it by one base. DNA of the CDR3: TGTGCCAGCAGTTCGTACCCCCAATACGAGCAGTACGTC. Translated: CASSSYPQYEQYV. V gene TRBV27 combines with J gene TRBJ2-7, with unresolved D. The CDR3 spans 13 residues. V was cut by 4 bases and J by 4 bases, with 11 bases left in between. Germline V gene data show CDR1 as MNHEY and CDR2 as SMNVEV (reference sequence).

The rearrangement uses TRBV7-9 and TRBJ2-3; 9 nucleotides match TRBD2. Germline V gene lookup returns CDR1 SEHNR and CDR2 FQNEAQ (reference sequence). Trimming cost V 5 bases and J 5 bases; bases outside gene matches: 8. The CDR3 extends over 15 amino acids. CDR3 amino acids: CASSTTSGIIDTQYF. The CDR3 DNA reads TGTGCCAGCAGCACGACTAGCGGCATCATAGATACGCAGTATTTT.

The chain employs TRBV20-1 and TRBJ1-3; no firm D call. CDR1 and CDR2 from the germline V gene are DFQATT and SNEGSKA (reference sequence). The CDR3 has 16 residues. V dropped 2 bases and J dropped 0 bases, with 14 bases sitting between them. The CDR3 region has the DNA TGCAGTGCTAGATCCGGGCACAGCCCCTCTGGAAACACCATATATTTT. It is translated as CSARSGHSPSGNTIYF.

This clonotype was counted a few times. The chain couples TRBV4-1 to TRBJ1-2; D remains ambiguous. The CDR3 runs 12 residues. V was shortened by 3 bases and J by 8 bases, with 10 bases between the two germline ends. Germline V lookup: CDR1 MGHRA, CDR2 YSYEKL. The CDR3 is CASSQGGSGYTF. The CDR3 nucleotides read TGCGCCAGCAGCCAGGGAGGATCCGGCTACACCTTC.

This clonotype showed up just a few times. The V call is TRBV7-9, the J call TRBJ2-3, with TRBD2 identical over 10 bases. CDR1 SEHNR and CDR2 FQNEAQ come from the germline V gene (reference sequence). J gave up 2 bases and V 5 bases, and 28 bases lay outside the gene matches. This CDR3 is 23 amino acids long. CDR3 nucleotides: TGTGCCAGCAGCCCCGCCGAAAGGGTTCTTAGCGGGGGGATCTCCCAATACACAGATACGCAGTATTTT. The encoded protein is CASSPAERVLSGGISQYTDTQYF.

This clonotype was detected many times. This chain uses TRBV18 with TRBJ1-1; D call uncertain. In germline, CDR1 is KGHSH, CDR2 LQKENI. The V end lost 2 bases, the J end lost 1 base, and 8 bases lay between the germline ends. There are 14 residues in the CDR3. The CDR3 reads CASSPEVTNTEAFF. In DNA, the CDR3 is TGTGCCAGCTCACCAGAGGTAACGAACACTGAAGCTTTCTTT.

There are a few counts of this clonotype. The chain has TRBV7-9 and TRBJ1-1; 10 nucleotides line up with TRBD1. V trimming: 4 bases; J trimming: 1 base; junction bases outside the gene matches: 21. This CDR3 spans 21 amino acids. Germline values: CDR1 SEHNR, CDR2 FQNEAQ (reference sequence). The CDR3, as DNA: TGTGCCAGCAGCTCCCCGCCGGCCCGGACAGGGGGTAATTTTGCGAACACTGAAGCTTTCTTT. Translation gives CASSSPPARTGGNFANTEAFF.

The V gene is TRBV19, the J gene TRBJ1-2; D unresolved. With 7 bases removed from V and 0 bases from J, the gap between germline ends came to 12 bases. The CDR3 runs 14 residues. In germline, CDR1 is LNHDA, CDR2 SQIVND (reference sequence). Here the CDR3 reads CASIMLVPNYGYTF. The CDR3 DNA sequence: TGTGCCAGTATTATGTTGGTACCTAACTATGGCTACACCTTC.

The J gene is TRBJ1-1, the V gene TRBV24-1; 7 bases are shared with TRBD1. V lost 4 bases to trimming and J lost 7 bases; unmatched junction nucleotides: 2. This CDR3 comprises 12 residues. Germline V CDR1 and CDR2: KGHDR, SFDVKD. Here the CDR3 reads CATSERQGEAFF. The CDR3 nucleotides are TGTGCCACCAGTGAGAGACAGGGTGAAGCTTTCTTT.

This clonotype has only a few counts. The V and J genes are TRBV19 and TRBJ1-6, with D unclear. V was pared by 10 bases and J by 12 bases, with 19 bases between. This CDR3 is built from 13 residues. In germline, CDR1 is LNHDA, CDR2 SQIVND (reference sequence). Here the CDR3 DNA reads TGTGCCACCGGACGGGATTTTACGTTACCCCTCCACTTT. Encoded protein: CATGRDFTLPLHF.

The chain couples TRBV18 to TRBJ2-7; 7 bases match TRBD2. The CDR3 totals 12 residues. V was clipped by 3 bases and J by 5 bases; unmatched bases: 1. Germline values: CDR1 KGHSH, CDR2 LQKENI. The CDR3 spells CASSPGGNEQYV. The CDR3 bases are TGTGCCAGCTCACCGGGGGGGAACGAGCAGTACGTC.

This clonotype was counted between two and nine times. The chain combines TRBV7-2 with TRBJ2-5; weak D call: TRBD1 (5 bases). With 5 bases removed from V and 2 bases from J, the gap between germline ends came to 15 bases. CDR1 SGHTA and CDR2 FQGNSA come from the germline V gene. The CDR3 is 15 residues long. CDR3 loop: CASSPRQWDQETQYF. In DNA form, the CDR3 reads TGTGCCAGCAGCCCCCGACAGTGGGATCAAGAGACCCAGTACTTC.

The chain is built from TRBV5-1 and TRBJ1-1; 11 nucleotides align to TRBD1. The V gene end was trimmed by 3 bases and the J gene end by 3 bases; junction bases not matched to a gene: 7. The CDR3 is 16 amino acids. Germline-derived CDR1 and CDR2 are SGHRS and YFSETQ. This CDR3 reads CASSYGQGAMDTEAFF. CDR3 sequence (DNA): TGCGCCAGCAGCTATGGACAGGGGGCTATGGACACTGAAGCTTTCTTT.

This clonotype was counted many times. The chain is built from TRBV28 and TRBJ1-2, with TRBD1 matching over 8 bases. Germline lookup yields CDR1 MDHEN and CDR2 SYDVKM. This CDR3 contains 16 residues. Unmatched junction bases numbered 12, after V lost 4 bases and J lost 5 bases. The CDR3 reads CASSSPPPTGEYGYTF. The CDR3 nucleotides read TGTGCCAGCAGTTCACCACCCCCGACAGGGGAATATGGCTACACCTTC.

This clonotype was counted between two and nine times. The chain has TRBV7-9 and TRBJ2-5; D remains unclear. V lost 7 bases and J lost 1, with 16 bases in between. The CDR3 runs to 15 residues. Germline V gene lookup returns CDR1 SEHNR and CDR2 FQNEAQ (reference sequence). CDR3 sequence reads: CASTHLGRLQETQYF. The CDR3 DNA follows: TGTGCCAGCACCCACCTGGGCAGGCTCCAAGAGACCCAGTACTTC.

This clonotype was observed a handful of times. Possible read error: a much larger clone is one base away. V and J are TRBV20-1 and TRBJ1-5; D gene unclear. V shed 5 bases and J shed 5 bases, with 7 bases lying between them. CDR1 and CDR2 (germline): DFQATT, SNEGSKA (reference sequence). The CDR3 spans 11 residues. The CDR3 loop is CSAGLDQPQHF. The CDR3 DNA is TGCAGTGCTGGCCTGGATCAGCCCCAGCATTTT.